One sample yielded the 13 T cell receptor beta chains listed below, sequenced in a study of cytotoxic CD8 clonotypes in ibrutinib-treated CLL. Method: immunoSEQ multiplex PCR; TCRdb's copy keeps in-frame clones and lacks some. Of around 310,000 clones listed, 80% were seen once; the top ten hold about 6.3%. The sequencing here drew on PBMCs, taken before ibrutinib treatment. The receptor set was obtained from a human donor with chronic lymphocytic leukemia.

The chain is built from TRBV7-2 and TRBJ2-7; 10 positions match TRBD1. The germline gives CDR1 SGHTA, CDR2 FQGNSA. This CDR3 region has 16 residues. The trim removed 5 bases at V and 2 bases at J, leaving 9 bases unmatched. The CDR3 spells CASSLVGTGATYEQYF. For the CDR3, the DNA is TGTGCCAGCAGCCTAGTGGGGACAGGGGCCACCTACGAGCAGTACTTC.

The chain recombines TRBV4-1 with TRBJ2-3; 7 bases are a match to TRBD1. The CDR3 length is 15 residues. With V trimmed by 2 bases and J by 6 bases, 8 bases remained unmatched. From germline, CDR1 is MGHRA and CDR2 YSYEKL. The CDR3 loop reads CASSQSDRAPDTQYF. In DNA, the CDR3 is TGCGCCAGCAGCCAATCCGACAGGGCACCGGATACGCAGTATTTT.

The chain joins TRBV7-6 to TRBJ2-7, with TRBD2 matching 11 bases. Germline assignment: CDR1 SGHVS and CDR2 FNYEAQ. V shed 5 bases, J shed 2 bases, and the junction held 8 bases outside the gene matches. CDR3 length: 16 amino acids. The CDR3 is CASSPTIAGGAYEQYF. The DNA for the CDR3 is TGTGCCAGCAGCCCCACTATAGCGGGAGGGGCCTACGAGCAGTACTTC.

This chain joins TRBV9 and TRBJ1-4; D not certain. The ends were cut back, 4 bases at V and 4 bases at J, with 8 bases in the middle. CDR3 length: 13 amino acids. CDR1 and CDR2 (germline): SGDLS, YYNGEE. In nucleotides, the CDR3 is TGTGCCAGCAGCCCGGGTCTTAATGAAAAACTGTTTTTT. Its protein product is CASSPGLNEKLFF. Together with reference TRBV9 and TRBJ1-4, the CDR3 gives the full variable domain: DSGVTQTPKHLITATGQRVTLRCSPRSGDLSVYWYQQSLDQGLQFLIQYYNGEERAKGNILERFSAQQFPDLHSELNLSSLELGDSALYFCASSPGLNEKLFFGSGTQLSVL.

The rearrangement joins TRBV5-1 to TRBJ2-3; weak D call: TRBD1 (5 bases). Looked up from germline, CDR1 is SGHRS and CDR2 is YFSETQ. The CDR3 is 14 residues long. Trimming left V 6 bases short and J 5 bases short, with 16 bases between. CDR3 residues: CASKNQGLEDTQYF. The CDR3 DNA reads TGCGCCAGCAAAAATCAGGGTTTAGAAGATACGCAGTATTTT.

As DNA, the CDR3 is TGTGCCATCAGTCCCGACCGGTCGGGAGAGCAGTACTTC. It yields the protein CAISPDRSGEQYF. The gene calls are TRBV10-3 and TRBJ2-7; tentative D call: TRBD2 (5 bases). CDR1 is ENHRY, CDR2 SYGVKD, per germline. This CDR3 comprises 13 residues. Trimming removed 5 bases from V and 7 bases from J, with 15 bases in between.

The V and J genes are TRBV29-1 and TRBJ2-2; 8 bases map to TRBD1. V was pared by 7 bases and J by 5 bases, with 12 bases of the junction left unmatched. From germline, CDR1 is SQVTM and CDR2 ANQGSEA. The CDR3 loop spans 15 amino acids. The CDR3 spells CSAKTVTGGTGELFF. The CDR3 DNA follows: TGCAGCGCTAAAACGGTTACAGGGGGAACCGGGGAGCTGTTTTTT.

The chain combines TRBV29-1 with TRBJ2-3, with a tentative D call TRBD2 (6 bases). The CDR3 extends over 14 amino acids. The V gene lost 6 bases and the J gene lost 0 bases, with 13 bases spanning the gap. Germline V gene lookup returns CDR1 SQVTM and CDR2 ANQGSEA. CDR3 residues: CSVAGTPSTDTQYF. CDR3 coding DNA: TGCAGCGTAGCCGGGACTCCAAGCACAGATACGCAGTATTTT.

This rearrangement joins TRBV4-2 to TRBJ2-7; maybe TRBD1 (6 bases). CDR3 length: 16 residues. V lost 0 bases and J lost 0, with 12 bases in between. CDR1 is LGHNA and CDR2 is YNFKEQ in the germline V gene. The CDR3 coding sequence is TGTGCCAGCAGCCAAGATGGGCAGGGGAGCTCCTACGAGCAGTACTTC. Protein: CASSQDGQGSSYEQYF.

This clone was detected only a few times. This chain connects TRBV4-3 to TRBJ2-7; 8 bases match TRBD1. The V gene's germline CDR1 is LGHNA and CDR2 YSLEER. The CDR3 totals 16 residues. V gave up 1 base and J gave up 2 bases; unmatched junction bases: 7. Here the CDR3 reads CASSQALQGEPYEQYF. For the CDR3, the DNA is TGCGCCAGCAGCCAAGCGCTACAGGGGGAACCCTACGAGCAGTACTTC.

This chain joins TRBV28 and TRBJ2-7; D possibly matches TRBD1 or TRBD2 (5 bases each). The germline CDR1 and CDR2 sequences are MDHEN and SYDVKM. The CDR3 is 12 residues long. V was pared by 5 bases and J by 11 bases, with 16 bases between. CDR3: CASSTPGDREYF. The CDR3 DNA reads as TGTGCCAGCAGTACCCCCGGGGACCGGGAGTACTTC.

The gene calls are TRBV14 and TRBJ1-5; D gene unclear. Trimming shortened V by 1 base and J by 10 bases, and 11 bases separated the two germline ends. The CDR3 totals 13 residues. The germline V gene has CDR1 SGHDN and CDR2 FVKESK. CDR3 nucleotide sequence: TGTGCCAGCAGCCAAGCCCGGAAGAGCCCCCAGCATTTT. This translates into CASSQARKSPQHF.

The genes are TRBV5-1 and TRBJ2-3, with a possible D match to TRBD1 (5 bases). The CDR3 covers 15 residues. Looked up from germline, CDR1 is SGHRS and CDR2 is YFSETQ. Trimming removed 1 base from V and 2 bases from J, with 11 bases in between. Written as DNA, the CDR3 is TGCGCCAGCAGCTTGAGGGGCCTAATCACAGATACGCAGTATTTT. This codes for CASSLRGLITDTQYF. Full variable domain (rest looked up from reference TRBV5-1 and TRBJ2-3): KAGVTQTPRYLIKTRGQQVTLSCSPISGHRSVSWYQQTPGQGLQFLFEYFSETQRNKGNFPGRFSGRQFSNSRSEMNVSTLELGDSALYLCASSLRGLITDTQYFGPGTRLTVL.